The sequence of this TCR beta chain was determined in a study of identical twins. TCRdb re-called the 5' RACE reads with MiXCR, one entry per CDR3 protein. The sample lists 640,000 or so distinct CDR3 sequences; around 6% were seen once. This CDR3 region has 13 residues. The germline gives CDR1 MNHNS, CDR2 SASEGT. V was pared by 7 bases and J by 8 bases, with 15 bases between. Note on this clonotype: Its antigen is undetermined.

Findings of the study overall: It was cross-sectional statistical analysis, not following the same donors, that the conclusions relied on. In beta out-of-frame sequences, the excess sharing between twins was weaker. For out-of-frame alpha sequences shared by twins, low generation probability was in excess. Invariant MAIT and iNKT cells may have partly biased zero-insertion analyses.

The origin of this receptor is a man aged 18 to 30 in good health. The specimen was naive T cells sorted from blood. J is TRBJ2-4 and V is TRBV6-1, with a possible D match to TRBD1 (6 bases). The CDR3 region is CASKNQGGYIQYF. CDR3 DNA sequence: TGTGCCAGCAAAAACCAAGGGGGATACATTCAGTACTTC.